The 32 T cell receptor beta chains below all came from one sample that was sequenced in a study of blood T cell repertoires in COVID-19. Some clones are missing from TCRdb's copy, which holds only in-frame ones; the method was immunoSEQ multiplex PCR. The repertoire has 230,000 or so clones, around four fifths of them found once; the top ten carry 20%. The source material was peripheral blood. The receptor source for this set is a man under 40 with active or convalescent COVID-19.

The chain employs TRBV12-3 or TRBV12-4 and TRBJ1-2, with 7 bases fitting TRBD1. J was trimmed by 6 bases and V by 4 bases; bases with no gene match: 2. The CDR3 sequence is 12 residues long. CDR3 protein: CASSWGQNGYTF. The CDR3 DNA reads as TGTGCCAGCAGTTGGGGACAGAATGGCTACACCTTC.

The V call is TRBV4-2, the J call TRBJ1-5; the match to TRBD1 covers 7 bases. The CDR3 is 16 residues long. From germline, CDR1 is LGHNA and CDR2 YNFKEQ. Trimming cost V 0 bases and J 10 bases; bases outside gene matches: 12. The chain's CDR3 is CASSQDHGRGDQPQHF. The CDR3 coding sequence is TGTGCCAGCAGCCAAGATCATGGCAGGGGGGACCAACCCCAGCATTTT.

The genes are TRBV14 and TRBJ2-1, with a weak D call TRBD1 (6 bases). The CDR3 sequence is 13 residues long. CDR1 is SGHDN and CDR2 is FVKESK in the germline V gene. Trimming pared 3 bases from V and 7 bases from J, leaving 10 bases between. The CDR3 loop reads CASSQDQGNEQFF. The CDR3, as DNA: TGTGCCAGCAGCCAGGACCAGGGGAATGAGCAGTTCTTC.

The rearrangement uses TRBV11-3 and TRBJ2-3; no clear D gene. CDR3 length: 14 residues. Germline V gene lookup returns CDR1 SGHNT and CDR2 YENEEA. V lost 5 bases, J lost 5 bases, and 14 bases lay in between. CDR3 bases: TGTGCCAGCAGCCCCTCCGGGTTGATAGATACGCAGTATTTT. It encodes CASSPSGLIDTQYF.

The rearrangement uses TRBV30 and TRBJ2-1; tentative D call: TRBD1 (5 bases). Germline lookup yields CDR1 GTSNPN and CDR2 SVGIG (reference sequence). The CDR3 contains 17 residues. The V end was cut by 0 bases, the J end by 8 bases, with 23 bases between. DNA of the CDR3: TGTGCCTGGAGTGTAAGGGGTAGCAATGTGGTCCGGGATGAGCAGTTCTTC. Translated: CAWSVRGSNVVRDEQFF. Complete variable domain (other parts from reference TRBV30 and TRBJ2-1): SQTIHQWPATLVQPVGSPLSLECTVEGTSNPNLYWYRQAAGRGLQLLFYSVGIGQISSEVPQNLSASRPQDRQFILSSKKLLLSDSGFYLCAWSVRGSNVVRDEQFFGPGTRLTVL.

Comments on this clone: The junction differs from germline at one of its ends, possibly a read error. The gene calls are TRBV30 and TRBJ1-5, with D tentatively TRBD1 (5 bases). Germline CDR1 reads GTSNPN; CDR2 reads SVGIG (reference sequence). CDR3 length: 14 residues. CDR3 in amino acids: CGPGSTGGNQPQHF. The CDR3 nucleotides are TGCGGCCCCGGAAGTACGGGGGGCAATCAGCCCCAGCATTTT.

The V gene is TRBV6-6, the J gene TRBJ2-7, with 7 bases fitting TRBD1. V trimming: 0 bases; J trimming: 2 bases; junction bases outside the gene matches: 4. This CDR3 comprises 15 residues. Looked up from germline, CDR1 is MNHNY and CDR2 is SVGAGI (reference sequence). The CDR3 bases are TGTGCCAGCAGTTACTCCGGGACAGATCCCTACGAGCAGTACTTC. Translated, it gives CASSYSGTDPYEQYF.

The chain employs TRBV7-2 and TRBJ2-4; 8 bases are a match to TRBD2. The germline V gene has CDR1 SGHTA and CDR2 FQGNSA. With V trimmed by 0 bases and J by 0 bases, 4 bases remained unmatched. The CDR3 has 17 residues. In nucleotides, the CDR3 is TGTGCCAGCAGCTTAGCGGTTACTAGCGGAGCCAAAAACATTCAGTACTTC. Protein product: CASSLAVTSGAKNIQYF.

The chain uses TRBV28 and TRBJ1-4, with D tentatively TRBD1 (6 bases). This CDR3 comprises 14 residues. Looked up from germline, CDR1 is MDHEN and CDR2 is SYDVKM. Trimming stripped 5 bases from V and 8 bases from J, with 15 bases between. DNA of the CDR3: TGTGCCAGCAGTGCCAGCCCCGGACAGGAAAAACTGTTTTTT. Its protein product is CASSASPGQEKLFF.

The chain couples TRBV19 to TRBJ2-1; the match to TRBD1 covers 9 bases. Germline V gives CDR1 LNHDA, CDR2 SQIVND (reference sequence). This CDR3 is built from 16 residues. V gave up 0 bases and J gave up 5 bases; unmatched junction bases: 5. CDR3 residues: CASSIEPGQGNNEQFF. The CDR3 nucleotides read TGTGCCAGTAGTATAGAGCCGGGACAGGGAAACAATGAGCAGTTCTTC.

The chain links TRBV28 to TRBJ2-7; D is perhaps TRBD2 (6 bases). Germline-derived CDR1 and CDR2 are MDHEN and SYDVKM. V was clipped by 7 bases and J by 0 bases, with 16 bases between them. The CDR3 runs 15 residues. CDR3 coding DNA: TGTGCCAGCACCCCTGGGGGGTCGTCCTCCTACGAGCAGTACTTC. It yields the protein CASTPGGSSSYEQYF.

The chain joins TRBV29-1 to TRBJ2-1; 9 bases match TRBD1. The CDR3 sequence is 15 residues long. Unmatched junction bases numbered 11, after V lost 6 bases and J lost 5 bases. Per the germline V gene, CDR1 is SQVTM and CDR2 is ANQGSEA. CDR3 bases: TGCAGCGTAGAACCGGGACAGGGAAGGAACAATGAGCAGTTCTTC. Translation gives CSVEPGQGRNNEQFF.

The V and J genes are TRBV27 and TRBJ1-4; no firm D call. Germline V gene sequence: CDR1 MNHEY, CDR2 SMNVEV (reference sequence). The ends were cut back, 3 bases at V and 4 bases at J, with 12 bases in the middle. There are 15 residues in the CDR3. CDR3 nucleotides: TGTGCCAGCAGTTTCCCGACGGGAAATAATGAAAAACTGTTTTTT. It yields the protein CASSFPTGNNEKLFF.

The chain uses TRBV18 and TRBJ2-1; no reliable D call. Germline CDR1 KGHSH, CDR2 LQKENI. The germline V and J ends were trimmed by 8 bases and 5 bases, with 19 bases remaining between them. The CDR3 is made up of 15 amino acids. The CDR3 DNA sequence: TGTGCCAGCCCACGACCGGGCAACAGAAACAATGAGCAGTTCTTC. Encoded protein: CASPRPGNRNNEQFF.

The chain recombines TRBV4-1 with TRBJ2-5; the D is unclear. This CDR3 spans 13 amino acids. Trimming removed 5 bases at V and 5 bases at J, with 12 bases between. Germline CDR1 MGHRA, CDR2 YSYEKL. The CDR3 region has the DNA TGCGCCAGCAGCTATATAGCCACGGAGACCCAGTACTTC. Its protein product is CASSYIATETQYF.

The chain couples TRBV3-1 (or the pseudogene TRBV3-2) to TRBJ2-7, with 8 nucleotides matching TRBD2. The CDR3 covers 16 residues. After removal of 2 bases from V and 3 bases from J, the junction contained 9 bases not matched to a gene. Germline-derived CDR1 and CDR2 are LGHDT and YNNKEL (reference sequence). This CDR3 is CASSQQPEREYYEQYF. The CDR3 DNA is TGTGCCAGCAGCCAACAACCAGAGCGGGAGTACTACGAGCAGTACTTC.

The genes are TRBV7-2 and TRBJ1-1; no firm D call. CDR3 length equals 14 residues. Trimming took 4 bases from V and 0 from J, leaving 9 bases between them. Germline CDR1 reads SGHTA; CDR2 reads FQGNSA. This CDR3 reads CASSSIGVNTEAFF. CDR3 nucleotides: TGTGCCAGCAGCTCAATCGGGGTGAACACTGAAGCTTTCTTT.

The CDR3 DNA is TGTGCCAGCAGCTTTTGGCGGCAGAATACGCAGTATTTT. It encodes CASSFWRQNTQYF. This rearrangement joins TRBV5-5 to TRBJ2-3; D is undetermined. CDR1 is SGHKS and CDR2 is YYEKEE in the germline V gene (reference sequence). Between the trimmed V and J ends, which lost 2 bases and 7 bases, there was a span of 11 bases. The CDR3 has 13 residues.

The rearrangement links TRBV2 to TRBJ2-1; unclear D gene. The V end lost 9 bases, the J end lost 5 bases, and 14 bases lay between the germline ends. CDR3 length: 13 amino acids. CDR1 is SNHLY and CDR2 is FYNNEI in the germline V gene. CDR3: CARKPRNDNEQFF. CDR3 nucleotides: TGTGCCAGAAAACCCAGGAACGACAATGAGCAGTTCTTC.

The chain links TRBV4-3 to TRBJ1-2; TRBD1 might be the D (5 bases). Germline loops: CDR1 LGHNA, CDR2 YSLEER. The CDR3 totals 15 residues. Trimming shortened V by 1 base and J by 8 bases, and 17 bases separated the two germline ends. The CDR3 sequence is CASSQGYRTSGGYTF. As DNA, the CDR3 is TGCGCCAGCAGCCAAGGATACAGGACCTCCGGGGGCTACACCTTC.

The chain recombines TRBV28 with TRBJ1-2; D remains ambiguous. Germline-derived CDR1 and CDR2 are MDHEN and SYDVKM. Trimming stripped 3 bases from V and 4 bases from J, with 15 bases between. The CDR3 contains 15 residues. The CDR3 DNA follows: TGTGCCAGCAGTTTTGAGGAGGGATTCGCCTATGGCTACACCTTC. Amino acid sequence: CASSFEEGFAYGYTF.

The CDR3 loop is CSASRGEYGYTF. Here the CDR3 DNA reads TGCAGTGCTAGTCGGGGGGAGTATGGCTACACCTTC. This sequence joins TRBV20-1 and TRBJ1-2; possibly TRBD1 for D (5 bases). The germline CDR1 and CDR2 sequences are DFQATT and SNEGSKA (reference sequence). Trimming left V 3 bases short and J 5 bases short, with 10 bases between. The CDR3 length is 12 residues.

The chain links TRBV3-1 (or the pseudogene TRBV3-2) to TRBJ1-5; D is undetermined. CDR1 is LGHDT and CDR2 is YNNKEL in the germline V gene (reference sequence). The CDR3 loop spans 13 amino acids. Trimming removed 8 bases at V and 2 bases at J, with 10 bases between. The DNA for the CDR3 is TGTGCCAGCGGTAGTCCTGGCAATCAGCCCCAGCATTTT. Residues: CASGSPGNQPQHF.

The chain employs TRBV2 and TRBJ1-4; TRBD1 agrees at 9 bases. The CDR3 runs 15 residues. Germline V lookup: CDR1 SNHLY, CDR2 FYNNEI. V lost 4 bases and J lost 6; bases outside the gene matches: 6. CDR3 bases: TGTGCCAGCAGTGCCACAGGGGGCGCCTATGAAAAACTGTTTTTT. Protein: CASSATGGAYEKLFF.

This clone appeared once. This CDR3 reads CASSPPGGDYGYTF. The CDR3 DNA reads as TGTGCCAGCTCACCACCAGGGGGAGACTATGGCTACACCTTC. The chain is built from TRBV18 and TRBJ1-2; maybe TRBD1 (6 bases). CDR1 is KGHSH, CDR2 LQKENI, per germline. This CDR3 comprises 14 residues. V was trimmed by 0 bases and J by 3 bases, leaving 8 bases between them.

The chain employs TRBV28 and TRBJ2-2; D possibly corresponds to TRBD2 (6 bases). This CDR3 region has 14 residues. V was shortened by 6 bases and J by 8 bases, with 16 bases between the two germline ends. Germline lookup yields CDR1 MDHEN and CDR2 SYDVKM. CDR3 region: CASRFLSGGGELFF. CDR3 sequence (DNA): TGTGCCAGCAGGTTCCTTAGCGGAGGGGGGGAGCTGTTTTTT.

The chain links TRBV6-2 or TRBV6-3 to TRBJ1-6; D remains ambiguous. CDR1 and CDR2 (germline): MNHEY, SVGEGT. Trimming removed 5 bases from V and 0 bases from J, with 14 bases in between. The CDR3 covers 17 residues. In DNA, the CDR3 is TGTGCCAGCAGTCGCTATACTCCCGACTCCTATAATTCACCCCTCCACTTT. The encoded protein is CASSRYTPDSYNSPLHF.

The CDR3 DNA reads as TGTGCCAGTAGTAGGGGGCTGAGCTCTGGAAACACCATATATTTT. Residues: CASSRGLSSGNTIYF. The chain joins TRBV19 to TRBJ1-3; maybe TRBD1 (6 bases). V dropped 4 bases and J dropped 0 bases, with 10 bases sitting between them. The CDR3 covers 15 residues. Germline lookup yields CDR1 LNHDA and CDR2 SQIVND (reference sequence).

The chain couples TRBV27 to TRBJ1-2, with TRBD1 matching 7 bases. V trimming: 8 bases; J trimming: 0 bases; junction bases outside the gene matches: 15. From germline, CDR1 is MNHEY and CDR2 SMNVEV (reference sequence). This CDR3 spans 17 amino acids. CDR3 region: CASRTLTGPRANYGYTF. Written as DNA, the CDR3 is TGTGCCAGCCGAACCTTGACAGGGCCTAGAGCTAACTATGGCTACACCTTC.

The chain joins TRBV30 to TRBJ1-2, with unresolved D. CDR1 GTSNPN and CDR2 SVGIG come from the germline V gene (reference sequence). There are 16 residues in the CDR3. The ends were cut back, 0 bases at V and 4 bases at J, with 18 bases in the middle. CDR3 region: CAWSVPSRQEGYGYTF. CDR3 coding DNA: TGTGCCTGGAGTGTACCCTCTCGGCAGGAGGGCTATGGCTACACCTTC.

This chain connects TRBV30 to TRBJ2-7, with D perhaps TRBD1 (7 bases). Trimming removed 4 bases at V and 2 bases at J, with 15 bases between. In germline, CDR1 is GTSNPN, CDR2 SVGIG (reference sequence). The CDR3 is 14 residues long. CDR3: CAWTWGDRAYEQYF. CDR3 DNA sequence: TGTGCCTGGACCTGGGGGGACAGAGCCTACGAGCAGTACTTC.

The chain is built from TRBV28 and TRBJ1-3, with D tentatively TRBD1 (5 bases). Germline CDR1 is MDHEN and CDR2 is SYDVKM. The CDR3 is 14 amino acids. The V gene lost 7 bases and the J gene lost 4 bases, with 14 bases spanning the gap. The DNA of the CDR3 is TGTGCCAGCATCCTGGGGGGGATCGGAAACACCATATATTTT. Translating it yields CASILGGIGNTIYF.